This T cell receptor (beta chain) derives from a study of tumor-infiltrating lymphocytes in localized non-small cell lung cancer. The overall study: Each patient gave resected tumor and non-adjacent uninvolved lung tissue.

The protocol was immunoSEQ multiplex PCR, while the TCRdb copy is restricted to in-frame clones and leaves out a portion. The sample contains about 8,500 clones, 60% to 80% of which appear only once. As for this clone: Its antigen is not identified.

Trimming stripped 5 bases from V and 8 bases from J, with 18 bases between. Germline values: CDR1 LNHDA, CDR2 SQIVND (reference sequence). The CDR3 runs 14 residues. Study-level results: TCRbeta sequencing showed higher T cell infiltration in tumors than uninvolved lung. Available tissue quantity limited TCR sequencing to a patient subset. IM1 and IM2 tumors showed no difference in T-cell fraction.

This rearrangement joins TRBV19 to TRBJ1-2; possibly TRBD1 for D (5 bases). The sequenced sample was uninvolved lung tissue not adjacent to the tumor. The TCR comes from a human donor with non-small cell lung cancer. CDR3 in amino acids: CASSVSGYSGGYTF. In DNA, the CDR3 is TGTGCCAGTAGTGTATCAGGGTATTCGGGCGGCTACACCTTC.